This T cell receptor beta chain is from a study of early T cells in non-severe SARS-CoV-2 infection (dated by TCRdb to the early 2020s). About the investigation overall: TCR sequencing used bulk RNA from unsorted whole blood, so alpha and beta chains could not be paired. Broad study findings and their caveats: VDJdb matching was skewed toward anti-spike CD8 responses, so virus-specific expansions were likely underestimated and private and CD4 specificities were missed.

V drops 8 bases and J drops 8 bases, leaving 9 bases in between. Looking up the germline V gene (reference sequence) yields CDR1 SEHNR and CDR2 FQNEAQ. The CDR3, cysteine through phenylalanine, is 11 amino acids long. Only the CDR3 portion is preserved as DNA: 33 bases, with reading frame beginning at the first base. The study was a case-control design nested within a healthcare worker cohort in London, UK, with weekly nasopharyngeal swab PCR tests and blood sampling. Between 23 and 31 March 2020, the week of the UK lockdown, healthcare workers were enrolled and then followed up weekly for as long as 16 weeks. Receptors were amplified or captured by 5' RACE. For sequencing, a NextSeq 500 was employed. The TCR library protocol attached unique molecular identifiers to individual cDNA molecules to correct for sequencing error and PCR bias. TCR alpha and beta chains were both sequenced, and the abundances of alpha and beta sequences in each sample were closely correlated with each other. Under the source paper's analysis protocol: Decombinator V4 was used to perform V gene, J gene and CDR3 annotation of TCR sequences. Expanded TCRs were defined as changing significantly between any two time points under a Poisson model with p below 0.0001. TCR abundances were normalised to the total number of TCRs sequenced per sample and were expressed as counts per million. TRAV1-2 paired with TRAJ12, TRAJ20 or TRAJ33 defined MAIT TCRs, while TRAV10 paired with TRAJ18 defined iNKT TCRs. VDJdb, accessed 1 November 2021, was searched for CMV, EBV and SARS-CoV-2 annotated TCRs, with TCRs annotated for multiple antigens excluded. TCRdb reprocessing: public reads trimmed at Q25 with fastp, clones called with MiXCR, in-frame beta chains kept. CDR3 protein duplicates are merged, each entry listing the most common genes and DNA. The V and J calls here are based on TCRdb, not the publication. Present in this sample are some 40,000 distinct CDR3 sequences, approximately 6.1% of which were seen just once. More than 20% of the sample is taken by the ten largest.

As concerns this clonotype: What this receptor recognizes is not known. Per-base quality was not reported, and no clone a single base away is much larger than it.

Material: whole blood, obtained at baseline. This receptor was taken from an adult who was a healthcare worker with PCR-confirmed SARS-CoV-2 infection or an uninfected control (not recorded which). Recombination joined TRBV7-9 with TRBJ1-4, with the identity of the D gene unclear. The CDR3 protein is CASARGEKLFF. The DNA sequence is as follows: TGTGCCAGCGCCCGGGGAGAAAAACTGTTTTTT.